Listed below are T cell receptor beta chains from one sample, sequenced in a study of T cell clonotyping in hematopoietic cell transplantation. The protocol was immunoSEQ multiplex PCR, while the TCRdb copy is restricted to in-frame clones and leaves out a portion. The sample lists roughly 12,000 clones, about half occurring once. The sequenced material came from peripheral blood mononuclear cells. The receptors here all came from a man aged 50-59 years in good health. Some clones in this sample may be carry-over from other donors' samples. Each CDR3 is given with its conserved first and last residue. D genes are given only for firm matches. The listing skips clone size in some rows; elsewhere it reads once, few, many or a size class.

D: TRBD1
V: TRBV6-5
size: NA
length: 14
J: TRBJ2-7
CDR3: CASLSGTGLNEQYF
DNA: TGTGCCAGCCTATCGGGGACAGGGTTGAACGAGCAGTACTTC

D: NA
V: TRBV30
size: NA
length: 15
J: TRBJ1-5
CDR3: CAWSRAGASNQPQHF
DNA: TGTGCCTGGAGTAGGGCAGGGGCTAGCAATCAGCCCCAGCATTTT

D: NA
V: TRBV30
size: few
length: 11
J: TRBJ2-5
CDR3: CAWSGAETQYF
DNA: TGTGCCTGGAGTGGGGCAGAGACCCAGTACTTC

D: NA
V: TRBV30
size: NA
length: 14
J: TRBJ2-5
CDR3: CAWSVLPGVETQYF
DNA: TGTGCCTGGAGTGTACTTCCAGGGGTAGAGACCCAGTACTTC

D: NA
V: TRBV5-1
size: NA
length: 14
J: TRBJ2-7
CDR3: CASRQMGSSYEQYF
DNA: TGCGCCTCCAGGCAGATGGGGAGCTCCTACGAGCAGTACTTC

D: NA
V: TRBV29-1
size: NA
length: 10
J: TRBJ1-1
CDR3: CSVLRGIAFF
DNA: TGCAGCGTCCTGAGGGGGATAGCTTTCTTT

D: TRBD1
V: TRBV30
size: few
length: 13
J: TRBJ1-1
CDR3: CAWRGQGFSEAFF
DNA: TGTGCCTGGAGGGGACAGGGGTTCAGTGAAGCTTTCTTT

D: TRBD1
V: TRBV30
size: NA
length: 14
J: TRBJ1-1
CDR3: CAWSLGQGNTEAFF
DNA: TGTGCCTGGAGCCTCGGACAGGGGAACACTGAAGCTTTCTTT

D: NA
V: TRBV27
size: few
length: 14
J: TRBJ1-1
CDR3: CASSLATQNTEAFF
DNA: TGTGCCAGCAGTTTGGCCACACAGAACACTGAAGCTTTCTTT

D: TRBD1
V: TRBV5-4
size: few
length: 18
J: TRBJ2-7
CDR3: CASSLSADSGGLGYEQYF
DNA: TGTGCCAGCAGCTTATCGGCCGATTCAGGGGGCTTAGGCTACGAGCAGTACTTC

D: TRBD1
V: TRBV19
size: NA
length: 15
J: TRBJ2-5
CDR3: CASSNGRGLGETQYF
DNA: TGTGCCAGTAGTAATGGCAGGGGGCTTGGGGAGACCCAGTACTTC

D: TRBD1
V: TRBV30
size: NA
length: 13
J: TRBJ1-2
CDR3: CAWSVQGAYGYTF
DNA: TGTGCCTGGAGCGTACAGGGGGCCTATGGCTACACCTTC

D: NA
V: TRBV27
size: few
length: 17
J: TRBJ2-2
CDR3: CASSLSPRQMNTGELFF
DNA: TGTGCCAGCAGTTTATCCCCCAGGCAAATGAACACCGGGGAGCTGTTTTTT

D: NA
V: TRBV5-5
size: few
length: 14
J: TRBJ1-5
CDR3: CASSLEGSNQPQHF
DNA: TGTGCCAGCAGCTTGGAAGGTAGCAATCAGCCCCAGCATTTT

D: NA
V: TRBV13
size: NA
length: 13
J: TRBJ2-7
CDR3: CATTAWRGREQYF
DNA: TGTGCCACCACCGCCTGGAGGGGACGGGAGCAGTACTTC

D: NA
V: TRBV5-6
size: once
length: 14
J: TRBJ2-5
CDR3: CASSLGSPGETQYF
DNA: TGTGCCAGCAGCTTGGGCAGTCCGGGAGAGACCCAGTACTTC

D: NA
V: TRBV28
size: NA
length: 12
J: TRBJ1-3
CDR3: CASSFGWDTIYF
DNA: TGTGCCAGCAGTTTTGGGTGGGACACCATATATTTT

D: TRBD2
V: TRBV6-5
size: few
length: 13
J: TRBJ2-1
CDR3: CASNAGRGNEQFF
DNA: TGTGCCAGCAACGCCGGGAGGGGGAATGAGCAGTTCTTC

D: NA
V: TRBV6-1
size: NA
length: 13
J: TRBJ2-2
CDR3: CASSTGYTGELFF
DNA: TGTGCCAGCAGCACAGGGTACACCGGGGAGCTGTTTTTT

D: NA
V: TRBV7-9
size: once
length: 11
J: TRBJ1-1
CDR3: CASSQGTRAFF
DNA: TGTGCCAGCAGCCAAGGGACACGGGCTTTCTTT

D: NA
V: TRBV30
size: NA
length: 13
J: TRBJ2-1
CDR3: CAWSSLAYNEQFF
DNA: TGTGCCTGGAGTTCCCTAGCGTACAATGAGCAGTTCTTC

D: NA
V: TRBV5-1
size: NA
length: 11
J: TRBJ2-1
CDR3: CASSMQDEQFF
DNA: TGCGCCAGCAGCATGCAGGATGAGCAGTTCTTC

D: NA
V: TRBV6-5
size: NA
length: 14
J: TRBJ2-7
CDR3: CASSPLTSLYEQYF
DNA: TGTGCCAGCAGTCCGTTGACTAGTCTCTACGAGCAGTACTTC

D: NA
V: TRBV5-1
size: NA
length: 13
J: TRBJ2-7
CDR3: CASSQDMLYEQYF
DNA: TGCGCCAGCAGCCAGGACATGCTTTACGAGCAGTACTTC

D: NA
V: TRBV9
size: NA
length: 16
J: TRBJ2-7
CDR3: CASSPSPLTSSGEQYF
DNA: TGTGCCAGCAGCCCTAGCCCCCTGACTAGTTCAGGCGAGCAGTACTTC

D: TRBD1
V: TRBV30
size: medium-sized
length: 16
J: TRBJ2-6
CDR3: CAWSVTGPSGANVLTF
DNA: TGTGCCTGGAGTGTGACAGGGCCATCTGGGGCCAACGTCCTGACTTTC

D: TRBD1
V: TRBV10-1
size: NA
length: 14
J: TRBJ1-5
CDR3: CASTLTGGEQPQHF
DNA: TGCGCCAGCACCTTGACAGGGGGCGAGCAGCCCCAGCATTTT

D: TRBD1
V: TRBV19
size: NA
length: 16
J: TRBJ2-7
CDR3: CASSILTTGASYEQYF
DNA: TGTGCCAGTAGTATATTGACGACAGGGGCTTCCTACGAGCAGTACTTC

D: TRBD1
V: TRBV6-5
size: few
length: 13
J: TRBJ2-1
CDR3: CASRRDRENEQFF
DNA: TGTGCCAGCAGACGGGACAGAGAGAATGAGCAGTTCTTC

D: TRBD1
V: TRBV30
size: NA
length: 15
J: TRBJ1-2
CDR3: CAWNNRDSLNYGYTF
DNA: TGTGCCTGGAACAACCGGGACAGCCTTAACTATGGCTACACCTTC

D: NA
V: TRBV30
size: NA
length: 12
J: TRBJ1-1
CDR3: CAWGDRLGEAFF
DNA: TGTGCCTGGGGAGACAGGCTGGGTGAAGCTTTCTTT

D: NA
V: TRBV4-1
size: NA
length: 16
J: TRBJ1-2
CDR3: CASSQRGVRANYGYTF
DNA: TGCGCCAGCAGCCAACGGGGGGTCCGAGCTAACTATGGCTACACCTTC

D: NA
V: TRBV29-1
size: NA
length: 11
J: TRBJ1-1
CDR3: CSVQGNTEAFF
DNA: TGCAGCGTCCAGGGTAACACTGAAGCTTTCTTT

D: TRBD2
V: TRBV30
size: once
length: 14
J: TRBJ2-7
CDR3: CAWSTLGLAIEQYF
DNA: TGTGCCTGGAGTACACTGGGACTAGCGATCGAGCAGTACTTC

D: TRBD1
V: TRBV19
size: NA
length: 14
J: TRBJ1-1
CDR3: CASSTDRVNTEAFF
DNA: TGTGCCAGTAGTACAGACAGGGTCAACACTGAAGCTTTCTTT

D: TRBD2
V: TRBV6-7
size: NA
length: 15
J: TRBJ2-1
CDR3: CASSLSGSSYNEQFF
DNA: TGTGCCAGCAGTCTTAGCGGGAGCTCCTACAATGAGCAGTTCTTC

D: NA
V: TRBV7-3
size: NA
length: 14
J: TRBJ1-1
CDR3: CASSLMGPNTEAFF
DNA: TGTGCCAGCAGCTTAATGGGTCCGAACACTGAAGCTTTCTTT

D: NA
V: TRBV30
size: NA
length: 15
J: TRBJ1-4
CDR3: CAWSVAFRGNEKLFF
DNA: TGTGCCTGGAGTGTAGCTTTCCGAGGGAATGAAAAACTGTTTTTT

D: NA
V: TRBV6-5
size: NA
length: 12
J: TRBJ2-1
CDR3: CASSSGWGEQFF
DNA: TGTGCCAGCAGTTCAGGGTGGGGTGAGCAGTTCTTC

D: NA
V: TRBV7-2
size: large
length: 13
J: TRBJ1-5
CDR3: CASSLGGIQPQHF
DNA: TGTGCCAGCAGCTTAGGGGGGATTCAGCCCCAGCATTTT

D: TRBD1
V: TRBV11-2
size: NA
length: 14
J: TRBJ2-1
CDR3: CASSLASGGYEQFF
DNA: TGTGCCAGCAGCTTAGCTTCAGGGGGATATGAGCAGTTCTTC

D: TRBD1
V: TRBV6-5
size: NA
length: 15
J: TRBJ1-5
CDR3: CASSPDRGHNQPQHF
DNA: TGTGCCAGCAGCCCGGACAGGGGGCACAATCAGCCCCAGCATTTT

D: NA
V: TRBV14
size: few
length: 14
J: TRBJ2-5
CDR3: CASSPRGLEETQYF
DNA: TGTGCCAGCAGTCCTCGGGGGTTGGAAGAGACCCAGTACTTC

D: NA
V: TRBV7-9
size: NA
length: 14
J: TRBJ2-2
CDR3: CASREGRRTGELFF
DNA: TGTGCCAGCAGGGAGGGGCGGAGAACCGGGGAGCTGTTTTTT

D: TRBD1
V: TRBV11-3
size: NA
length: 15
J: TRBJ2-2
CDR3: CASSLWTGDHGELFF
DNA: TGTGCCAGCAGCTTGTGGACAGGGGACCACGGGGAGCTGTTTTTT

D: NA
V: TRBV6-5
size: NA
length: 12
J: TRBJ2-7
CDR3: CASSTTSSEQYF
DNA: TGTGCCAGCAGTACTACTAGCTCCGAGCAGTACTTC

D: NA
V: TRBV9
size: NA
length: 14
J: TRBJ1-2
CDR3: CASSVAAGNYGYTF
DNA: TGTGCCAGCAGCGTAGCAGCAGGCAACTATGGCTACACCTTC

D: TRBD2
V: TRBV9
size: NA
length: 18
J: TRBJ2-3
CDR3: CASSSGLAGGTSTDTQYF
DNA: TGTGCCAGCAGCTCCGGACTAGCGGGGGGAACTAGCACAGATACGCAGTATTTT

D: NA
V: TRBV6-5
size: medium-sized
length: 14
J: TRBJ2-5
CDR3: CASSYFGGQETQYF
DNA: TGTGCCAGCAGTTACTTTGGGGGCCAAGAGACCCAGTACTTC

D: NA
V: TRBV4-1
size: few
length: 14
J: TRBJ1-1
CDR3: CASSHRDENTEAFF
DNA: TGCGCCAGCAGCCACCGGGACGAGAACACTGAAGCTTTCTTT

D: NA
V: TRBV6-6
size: NA
length: 16
J: TRBJ2-2
CDR3: CASRNTALGVTGELFF
DNA: TGTGCCAGCAGAAACACCGCTTTGGGTGTCACCGGGGAGCTGTTTTTT

D: NA
V: TRBV7-2
size: NA
length: 14
J: TRBJ2-3
CDR3: CASSSGLLTDTQYF
DNA: TGTGCCAGCAGCTCTGGACTCCTCACAGATACGCAGTATTTT

D: NA
V: TRBV29-1
size: NA
length: 12
J: TRBJ2-2
CDR3: CSVWTATGELFF
DNA: TGCAGCGTCTGGACAGCTACCGGGGAGCTGTTTTTT

D: NA
V: TRBV29-1
size: NA
length: 15
J: TRBJ2-7
CDR3: CSGRGCGTHSYEQYF
DNA: TGCAGCGGCAGGGGATGCGGGACCCACTCCTACGAGCAGTACTTC